The entry below describes one T cell receptor (beta chain). Its antigen has not been determined. Base qualities are not provided; no much larger clone lies one nucleotide away. Collaborating institutions collected whole blood in K2EDTA tubes following their own protocols. For TCRbeta analysis, collaborator samples were shipped as frozen whole blood, as isolated PBMCs, or as DNA extracted from either sample type. The sample comes from a study of blood T cell repertoires in COVID-19 (dated by TCRdb to about 2020). As for the study more broadly: The collaborator samples originated in the United States, Italy and Spain and spanned the acute and convalescent phases of COVID-19. The repertoires were released in a freely available public database meant as a resource for research on the immune response to SARS-CoV-2. Where HLA class I and class II types were available, the types were taken from metadata supplied by the sample provider, not from assay-based typing. The material from the prospective study consisted of cDNA or gDNA derived from T cells, B-cell-depleted T cells, or PBMCs. Sample metadata almost always included a de-identified subject ID, COVID-19 status, age in years and sex. The dataset comprised deeply sampled blood TCRbeta repertoires from subjects exposed to, actively infected with, or recovered from COVID-19. Samples came from the ongoing ImmuneRACE study (first 160 participants) plus 1,254 subjects from 6 global collaborators. General findings and caveats noted by the study authors: The quantity of clinical and demographic metadata differed by source and by participant and was supplied without curation.

TCRbeta CDR3 regions were amplified from genomic DNA using the immunoSEQ Assay, a bias-controlled multiplex PCR. The authors processed their data as follows. The number of nucleated cells in each sample was estimated by amplification of reference gene primers within the assay. To quantify the absolute abundance of each unique TCRbeta CDR3 rearrangement, sequence reads were collapsed and filtered. For each sample, productive Simpson clonality was calculated as the square root of Simpson's diversity index across productive rearrangements. TCRdb re-hosts the immuneACCESS table, in-frame sequences only. Its copies lack some clones; in the studies checked, an unresolved V gene accounts for under half of them, and the cause for the rest is not known. D and trimming come from the DNA, and the V and J calls and clone size come from that table. The sample table lists over 100,000 clones, 80% of them with a count of one. More than 15% of the sample rests with the top ten.

V loses 2 bases at its end and J loses 4 bases; junction bases beyond the gene matches: 5. The CDR3 sequence holds 14 residues, the cysteine and phenylalanine included. Just CDR3 DNA is preserved here, 42 bases in frame from base 1. CDR1 is given as SQVTM and CDR2 as ANQGSEA, both from the germline V gene. Sequenced input: peripheral blood. The sequence links TRBV29-1 to TRBJ2-7, with TRBD2 identical over 10 junction bases. This TCR came from a man aged 60 to 69 with active or convalescent COVID-19. The CDR3 in this case is CSVETSGRGYEQYF. The DNA sequence is as follows: TGCAGCGTTGAAACCAGCGGGAGGGGTTACGAGCAGTACTTC.